The present TCR beta chain was sequenced within a study of blood T cells in healthy people across ages. V gave up 7 bases and J gave up 0 bases, with 14 bases separating them. Germline CDR1 SGHDN, CDR2 FVKESK. This CDR3 spans 15 amino acids. Study observations and caveats: Correlation between TCR beta diversity and naive T cell percentage was strong. Whereas aged donors had fewer naive CD4+ cells, long-lived donors had more of them and higher diversity.

With respect to this clonotype: Antigen specificity is unknown.

Next came a second PCR, run for about 7 to 12 cycles, which used a sample-barcoded 5' primer along with a J-beta primer mix. The authors tagged each cDNA molecule using a template-switch adaptor with 12 random nucleotides. TCRdb itself ran the 5' RACE reads through MiXCR, one entry per CDR3 protein. The table lists approximately 1.5 million distinct CDR3 sequences, roughly 32% of them singletons, with about 11% in the top ten. Extraction yielded at least 5 micrograms of total RNA per sample. The chain carries TRBV14 and TRBJ2-3, with D hard to call. The TCR comes from a woman aged 25 to 39 in good health. Sequences were obtained from blood. Here the CDR3 DNA reads TGTGCCAGCAAGGGTAGCAGATCTAGCACAGATACGCAGTATTTT. It codes for CASKGSRSSTDTQYF.